This T cell receptor (beta chain) stems from a study of shared clonotypes between healthy human individuals. Regarding the study as a whole: Across a handful of donors, naive CD4 shared roughly 5%, naive CD8 more than 3%, memory CD4 more than 2%, memory CD8 over 0.3%.

This table comes from immunoSEQ multiplex PCR, and its TCRdb copy is limited to in-frame clones, with some not included. The repertoire holds around 2.5 million clones, with 80% to 95% as singletons. The CDR3 spans 14 residues. The ends were cut back, 0 bases at V and 2 bases at J, with 9 bases in the middle. CDR1 is SGHRS and CDR2 is YFSETQ in the germline V gene. On this clone itself: The antigen is undetermined. The same CDR3 also results from other DNA sequences found in this sample.

V and J are TRBV5-1 and TRBJ2-7; the D gene is possibly TRBD1 (5 bases). The specimen was naive CD4+ T cells from PBMCs. As for subset: CD45RA+ positively selected. The receptor was isolated from a man between 18 and 29 years old in good health. Some clones in this sample may be carry-over from other donors' samples. CDR3 in amino acids: CASSLGTPTYEQYF. In DNA, the CDR3 is TGCGCCAGCAGCTTGGGGACACCCACCTACGAGCAGTACTTC.